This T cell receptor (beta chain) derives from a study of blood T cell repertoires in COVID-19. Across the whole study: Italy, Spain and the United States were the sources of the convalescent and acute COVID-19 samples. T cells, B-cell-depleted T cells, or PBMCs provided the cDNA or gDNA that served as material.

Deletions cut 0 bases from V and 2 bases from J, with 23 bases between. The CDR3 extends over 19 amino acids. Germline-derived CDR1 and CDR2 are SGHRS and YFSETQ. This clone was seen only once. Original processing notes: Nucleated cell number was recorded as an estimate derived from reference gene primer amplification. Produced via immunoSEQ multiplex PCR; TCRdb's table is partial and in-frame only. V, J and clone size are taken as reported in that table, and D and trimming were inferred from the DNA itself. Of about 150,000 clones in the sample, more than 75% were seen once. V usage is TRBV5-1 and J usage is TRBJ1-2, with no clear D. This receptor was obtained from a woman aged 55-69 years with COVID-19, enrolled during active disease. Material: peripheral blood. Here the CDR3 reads CASSLGTGITAGANYGYTF. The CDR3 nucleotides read TGCGCCAGCAGCTTGGGGACCGGGATCACGGCAGGCGCAAACTATGGCTACACCTTC.